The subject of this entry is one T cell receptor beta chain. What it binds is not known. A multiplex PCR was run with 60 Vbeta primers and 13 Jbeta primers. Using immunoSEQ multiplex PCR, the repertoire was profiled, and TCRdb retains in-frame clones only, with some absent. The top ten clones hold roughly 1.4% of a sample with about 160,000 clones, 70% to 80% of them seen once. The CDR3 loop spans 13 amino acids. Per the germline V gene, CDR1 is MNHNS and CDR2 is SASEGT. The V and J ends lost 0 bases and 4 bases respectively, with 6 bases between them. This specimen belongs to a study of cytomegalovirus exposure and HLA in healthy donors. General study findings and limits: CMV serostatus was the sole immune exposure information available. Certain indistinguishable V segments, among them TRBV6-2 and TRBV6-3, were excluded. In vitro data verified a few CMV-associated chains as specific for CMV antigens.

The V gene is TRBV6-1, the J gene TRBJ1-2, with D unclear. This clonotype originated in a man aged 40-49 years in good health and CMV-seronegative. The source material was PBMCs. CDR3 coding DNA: TGTGCCAGCAGTGAAGCGCGCGGCTATGGCTACACCTTC. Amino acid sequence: CASSEARGYGYTF.